This T cell receptor beta chain is drawn from a study of identical twins (dated by TCRdb to the mid-2010s). Background on the whole study: To test whether fetal clonotypes persist, this study deep-sequenced TCR alpha and beta repertoires from monozygotic twins, from unrelated adults of various ages, and from cord blood. To rule out contamination, replicate twin experiments were performed at different times with different library preparation protocols.

The CDR3 sequence holds 14 residues, the cysteine and phenylalanine included. The read is trimmed to its CDR3 DNA, 42 bases read in frame from base 1. V and J are trimmed by 6 bases and 9 bases, and the gene matches miss 14 bases of the junction. CDR1 and CDR2, per the germline V gene, are SQVTM and ANQGSEA. All donors were healthy Caucasians. Three unrelated non-twin adults were also sequenced: a male aged 18 to 30, a male aged 50 to 59 and a female aged 50 to 59. Using Miltenyi CD45RO+ enrichment and human naive T-cell isolation kits, memory (CD45RO+) and naive T cells were isolated from PBMC. Points the paper makes about the study in general: In monozygotic twins, recombination models systematically underestimated out-of-frame TCR alpha sharing, but the models matched the sharing seen between unrelated individuals. Abundant cord blood beta clonotypes carried fewer insertions; young adult naive repertoires showed a weaker similar trend, while memory repertoires showed none. Because the same donors could not be followed over many years, the conclusions relied on cross-sectional statistical analysis. Excess twin sharing in beta out-of-frame sequences was weaker because fewer shared sequences lowered the signal-to-noise ratio. Compared with coincidental sharing between unrelated individuals, out-of-frame TCR alpha sequences shared between twins showed an excess of sequences with low generation probability. Invariant T cells such as MAIT and iNKT could partly confound zero-insertion analyses, although diverse VJ usage argued against such confounding for most clonotypes.

As concerns this clonotype: This clone's antigen is unknown. No much larger clonotype is one base removed from it; base qualities were not supplied.

Library construction relied on 5' RACE. Sequencing instrument: Illumina HiSeq 2000. A universal primer binding site was added through template switching, and the final cDNA carried a unique molecular identifier so that TCR cDNA molecules could be counted accurately. First-strand cDNA for TCR alpha and beta chains was synthesized from specific primers in the conserved constant-segment region. To control for contamination, every cDNA library was double barcoded, receiving both a SMART-Mk sample barcode and Illumina barcodes. TruSeq adapter sequences along with Illumina sample barcodes were introduced in two successive PCR steps. TCR alpha and beta cDNA libraries were sequenced on the Illumina HiSeq platform with custom primers. The paper's processing steps were these. MiGEC was used to process raw reads and extract unique molecular identifiers, and MiXCR was used to find CDR3 positions. Recombination models were inferred per individual with the repgenHMM and IGoR tools using an EM algorithm. Shared clonotype analysis was performed with the tcR package in R, normalizing sharing by the product of cloneset sizes. To study raw recombination without the effects of thymic and clonal selection, out-of-frame nonproductive sequences were analyzed. The public reads were reanalyzed by TCRdb: fastp trimming at Q25, MiXCR alignment, in-frame beta chains only. Under each unique CDR3 protein, matching rows form one entry showing the most common genes and DNA. TCRdb, not the authors, supplied the V and J calls. The sample table shows about 700,000 distinct CDR3 sequences, and 5.5% to 7.5% are seen once. Approximately 1.6% of the sample belongs to the ten largest clones.

Specimen: naive T cells sorted from blood. In light of the paper, this sample's cell subset or site label describes: cells isolated with a human naive T-cell isolation kit. The receptor was isolated from a man between 18 and 35 years old in good health. The chain links TRBV29-1 with TRBJ2-1; TRBD2 lines up with 7 middle nucleotides. Here is the DNA: TGCAGCGTCATTCGGCGGGCTGGGGGGGGTGAGCAGTTCTTC. It encodes CSVIRRAGGGEQFF.